Shown below are 32 T cell receptor beta chains from a single sample sequenced in a study of blood T cell repertoires in COVID-19. Assay: immunoSEQ multiplex PCR; the TCRdb copy retains only in-frame clones and omits some. The sample gives some 180,000 clones, about 89% of which show up once; about 7% is in the top ten. The sequenced sample consisted of peripheral blood. The receptors shown here come from a middle-aged man with acute or convalescent COVID-19.

The rearrangement joins TRBV9 to TRBJ1-2; TRBD1 is a possible D gene (5 bases). CDR1 is SGDLS, CDR2 YYNGEE, per germline. The CDR3 is 14 amino acids. Trimming pared 4 bases from V and 8 bases from J, leaving 18 bases between. Here the CDR3 reads CASSPIGGVGGYTF. The DNA for the CDR3 is TGTGCCAGCAGCCCGATTGGAGGGGTCGGGGGCTACACCTTC.

This clone was seen only once. J is TRBJ1-2 and V is TRBV7-8, with 8 bases lining up with TRBD1. The junction had 9 bases not matched to a gene; V was cut back by 1 base and J by 5 bases. The CDR3 has 16 residues. Germline lookup yields CDR1 SGHVS and CDR2 FQNEAQ. CDR3 DNA sequence: TGTGCCAGCAGCTTAGTTCCCGGCCAGGGGGCTTATGGCTACACCTTC. Its translation is CASSLVPGQGAYGYTF.

This chain uses TRBV6-2 or TRBV6-3 with TRBJ2-6, with 8 nucleotides matching TRBD2. The CDR3 has 16 residues. After removal of 6 bases from V and 2 bases from J, the junction contained 6 bases not matched to a gene. CDR1 is MNHEY, CDR2 SVGEGT, per germline. CDR3 residues: CASSLRGGAGANVLTF. The CDR3 DNA sequence: TGTGCCAGCAGCCTCCGGGGGGGGGCTGGGGCCAACGTCCTGACTTTC.

The V call is TRBV30, the J call TRBJ2-7, with 7 bases matching TRBD2. V gave up 4 bases and J gave up 4 bases; unmatched junction bases: 10. The germline V gene has CDR1 GTSNPN and CDR2 SVGIG (reference sequence). The CDR3 consists of 14 residues. CDR3 in amino acids: CAWNRDYTNYEQYF. The DNA of the CDR3 is TGTGCCTGGAACCGGGACTATACTAATTACGAGCAGTACTTC.

The chain has TRBV21-1 and TRBJ2-7; whether TRBD2, the table's D call, matches the DNA was not checked. TRBV21-1 is flagged as a pseudogene. This CDR3 is 17 amino acids long. The CDR3 reads CASSNPRLAGGPYEQYF. The DNA for the CDR3 is TGTGCCAGCAGCAACCCTAGACTAGCGGGGGGCCCCTACGAGCAGTACTTC.

The rearrangement links TRBV6-5 to TRBJ1-6; D remains unclear. V shed 5 bases and J shed 9 bases, with 17 bases lying between them. Looked up from germline, CDR1 is MNHEY and CDR2 is SVGAGI. The CDR3 runs 15 residues. CDR3 loop: CASSPEPLSPSPLHF. CDR3 nucleotides: TGTGCCAGCAGTCCTGAGCCGCTTTCCCCTTCACCCCTCCACTTT.

The chain links TRBV19 to TRBJ1-1; possible D gene TRBD1, 6 bases. The germline V and J ends were trimmed by 0 bases and 1 base, with 18 bases remaining between them. The CDR3 contains 18 residues. The germline V gene has CDR1 LNHDA and CDR2 SQIVND (reference sequence). CDR3 residues: CASSIDTLRQAENTEAFF. DNA for the CDR3: TGTGCCAGTAGTATAGACACATTAAGACAGGCTGAGAACACTGAAGCTTTCTTT.

The rearrangement links TRBV5-1 to TRBJ2-2; possibly TRBD1 for D (6 bases). The CDR3 sequence is 16 residues long. CDR1 and CDR2 from the germline V gene are SGHRS and YFSETQ. Trimming shortened V by 5 bases and J by 3 bases, and 17 bases separated the two germline ends. CDR3 sequence (DNA): TGCGCCAGCAGATCCGATGGACAGTCGTACACCGGGGAGCTGTTTTTT. The encoded protein is CASRSDGQSYTGELFF.

The chain uses TRBV12-3 or TRBV12-4 and TRBJ2-3, with a weak D call TRBD2 (5 bases). This CDR3 spans 13 amino acids. V lost 5 bases and J 15 bases, leaving 21 bases between the germline ends. CDR3 residues: CASSPKDSTVGYF. The CDR3 DNA reads as TGTGCCAGCAGTCCGAAGGACTCCACAGTGGGTTATTTT.

The V call is TRBV13, the J call TRBJ2-2; 8 bases agree with TRBD2. Per the germline V gene, CDR1 is PRHDT and CDR2 is FYEKMQ (reference sequence). V dropped 5 bases and J dropped 4; count of bases not matched to a gene: 6. This CDR3 spans 15 amino acids. CDR3 bases: TGTGCCAGCAGCCCTTTAGCGGGGAGCACCGGGGAGCTGTTTTTT. Its protein is CASSPLAGSTGELFF.

V usage is TRBV6-5 and J usage is TRBJ1-1; D might be TRBD1 (6 bases). Trimming cost V 2 bases and J 0 bases, with 13 bases left between them. Germline CDR1 reads MNHEY; CDR2 reads SVGAGI. This CDR3 spans 16 amino acids. For the CDR3, the DNA is TGTGCCAGCAGTTACAGGTCCACAGGGCTGAACACTGAAGCTTTCTTT. This encodes CASSYRSTGLNTEAFF.

J is TRBJ2-7 and V is TRBV7-2; 8 bases fit TRBD1. The CDR3 spans 14 residues. The V gene end was trimmed by 2 bases and the J gene end by 4 bases; junction bases not matched to a gene: 4. From germline, CDR1 is SGHTA and CDR2 FQGNSA. CDR3 in amino acids: CASSLSGQGYEQYF. CDR3 nucleotides: TGTGCCAGCAGCTTATCTGGACAGGGTTACGAGCAGTACTTC. Full variable domain (remainder filled in from reference TRBV7-2 and TRBJ2-7): GAGVSQSPSNKVTEKGKDVELRCDPISGHTALYWYRQSLGQGLEFLIYFQGNSAPDKSGLPSDRFSAERTGGSVSTLTIQRTQQEDSAVYLCASSLSGQGYEQYFGPGTRLTVT.

This chain joins TRBV18 and TRBJ2-7, with TRBD1 matching over 11 bases. Germline V gene sequence: CDR1 KGHSH, CDR2 LQKENI. The CDR3 has 13 residues. J was trimmed by 4 bases and V by 6 bases; bases with no gene match: 2. CDR3 bases: TGTGCCAGCTCTGGACAGGGGGCATACGAGCAGTACTTC. This gives the protein CASSGQGAYEQYF.

This chain uses TRBV4-3 with TRBJ2-7; 9 bases align to TRBD1. Losses at the gene ends were 4 bases for V and 1 base for J; bases not matched to a gene: 17. Germline V gene lookup returns CDR1 LGHNA and CDR2 YSLEER. This CDR3 contains 19 residues. The CDR3 loop is CASSPSALGQGPLSYEQYF. In nucleotides, the CDR3 is TGCGCCAGCAGCCCCTCCGCCCTGGGACAGGGTCCTCTTTCCTACGAGCAGTACTTC.

There are a few counts of this clone. V usage is TRBV7-8 and J usage is TRBJ1-5, with D perhaps TRBD1 (5 bases). Trimming took 5 bases from V and 6 from J, leaving 14 bases between them. This CDR3 has 14 amino acids. Germline CDR1 SGHVS, CDR2 FQNEAQ. CDR3 amino acids: CASSPRVERQPQHF. The CDR3 DNA reads as TGTGCCAGCAGCCCCAGGGTCGAGCGTCAGCCCCAGCATTTT.

This sequence joins TRBV3-1 (or the pseudogene TRBV3-2) and TRBJ1-1; D unclear. Deletions cut 1 base from V and 5 bases from J, with 11 bases between. Germline V gene lookup returns CDR1 LGHDT and CDR2 YNNKEL (reference sequence). CDR3 length: 14 amino acids. The CDR3 loop is CASSQGETQTEAFF. The CDR3 coding sequence is TGTGCCAGCAGCCAAGGGGAGACACAAACTGAAGCTTTCTTT.

This chain uses TRBV30 with TRBJ2-4; unclear D gene. V dropped 3 bases and J dropped 0 bases, with 6 bases sitting between them. This CDR3 has 13 amino acids. Germline values: CDR1 GTSNPN, CDR2 SVGIG (reference sequence). The CDR3 here is CAWSTVAKNIQYF. DNA for the CDR3: TGTGCCTGGAGCACAGTAGCCAAAAACATTCAGTACTTC. The full variable domain, completed using reference TRBV30 and TRBJ2-4, is SQTIHQWPATLVQPVGSPLSLECTVEGTSNPNLYWYRQAAGRGLQLLFYSVGIGQISSEVPQNLSASRPQDRQFILSSKKLLLSDSGFYLCAWSTVAKNIQYFGAGTRLSVL.

The chain couples TRBV5-1 to TRBJ2-3; TRBD1 is a possible D gene (6 bases). The V end was cut by 4 bases, the J end by 4 bases, with 13 bases between. Germline V gene data show CDR1 as SGHRS and CDR2 as YFSETQ. The length of the CDR3 is 14 residues. The DNA for the CDR3 is TGCGCCAGCAGCCCCAGGGGTCGGTCAGATACGCAGTATTTT. Protein product: CASSPRGRSDTQYF.

The chain employs TRBV20-1 and TRBJ2-5; 7 nucleotides match TRBD2. Germline V gene sequence: CDR1 DFQATT, CDR2 SNEGSKA (reference sequence). The CDR3 extends over 17 amino acids. V trimming: 3 bases; J trimming: 2 bases; junction bases outside the gene matches: 15. CDR3 sequence reads: CSASWAFGPAGQETQYF. The CDR3 nucleotides read TGCAGTGCTAGTTGGGCATTTGGGCCAGCGGGACAAGAGACCCAGTACTTC.

J is TRBJ2-3 and V is TRBV2; 9 bases align to TRBD2. J gave up 4 bases and V 7 bases, and 6 bases lay outside the gene matches. CDR1 and CDR2 (germline): SNHLY, FYNNEI. CDR3 size: 14 residues. The DNA of the CDR3 is TGTGCCAGCAATCTAGCGGGGTTGGCAGATACGCAGTATTTT. This gives the protein CASNLAGLADTQYF.

This chain connects TRBV11-2 to TRBJ2-7; D perhaps matches TRBD2 (5 bases). The CDR3 covers 13 residues. The germline CDR1 and CDR2 sequences are SGHAT and FQNNGV. V lost 0 bases to trimming and J lost 7 bases, with 10 bases between them. The CDR3: CASSLERAREQYF. The CDR3 region has the DNA TGTGCCAGCAGCTTAGAGAGGGCAAGGGAGCAGTACTTC.

The chain links TRBV27 to TRBJ1-1; D unclear. This CDR3 spans 14 amino acids. Trimming stripped 7 bases from V and 0 bases from J, with 12 bases between. Germline CDR1 MNHEY, CDR2 SMNVEV (reference sequence). The CDR3 sequence: CASMPGPMNTEAFF. CDR3 sequence (DNA): TGTGCCAGCATGCCCGGTCCCATGAACACTGAAGCTTTCTTT.

The chain is built from TRBV7-8 and TRBJ2-7, with a tentative D call TRBD1 (5 bases). The germline gives CDR1 SGHVS, CDR2 FQNEAQ. Trimming removed 1 base from V and 5 bases from J, with 12 bases in between. The CDR3 totals 14 residues. Here the CDR3 DNA reads TGTGCCAGCAGCTTAGAAGGGGAAGGGGACGAGCAGTACTTC. Protein: CASSLEGEGDEQYF.

The chain links TRBV7-2 to TRBJ2-1; D might be TRBD1 (6 bases). V lost 2 bases and J 6 bases, leaving 20 bases between the germline ends. The CDR3 totals 17 residues. CDR1 is SGHTA and CDR2 is FQGNSA in the germline V gene. CDR3 nucleotide sequence: TGTGCCAGCAGCTTATTTCTGGGGAAGGGGGTTCTCAATGAGCAGTTCTTC. This translates into CASSLFLGKGVLNEQFF. The full variable domain, in which reference TRBV7-2 and TRBJ2-1 provide the parts outside the CDR3, is GAGVSQSPSNKVTEKGKDVELRCDPISGHTALYWYRQSLGQGLEFLIYFQGNSAPDKSGLPSDRFSAERTGGSVSTLTIQRTQQEDSAVYLCASSLFLGKGVLNEQFFGPGTRLTVL.

This chain joins TRBV6-6 and TRBJ1-6, with TRBD1 identical over 8 bases. Germline assignment: CDR1 MNHNY and CDR2 SVGAGI (reference sequence). The CDR3 consists of 14 residues. The V gene end was trimmed by 5 bases and the J gene end by 6 bases; junction bases not matched to a gene: 3. In DNA, the CDR3 is TGTGCCAGCAGTGGGACAGGTTCTAATTCACCCCTCCACTTT. This encodes CASSGTGSNSPLHF.

This chain uses TRBV4-1 with TRBJ2-2; possibly TRBD2 for D (6 bases). Trimming shortened V by 0 bases and J by 4 bases, and 15 bases separated the two germline ends. The CDR3 loop spans 17 amino acids. Per the germline V gene, CDR1 is MGHRA and CDR2 is YSYEKL. The CDR3 DNA is TGCGCCAGCAGCCAAGATCTTACGGGACTGCCCACCGGGGAGCTGTTTTTT. Translated, it gives CASSQDLTGLPTGELFF.

The V call is TRBV4-1, the J call TRBJ2-7; 7 bases align to TRBD1. Germline V gene data show CDR1 as MGHRA and CDR2 as YSYEKL. This CDR3 contains 13 residues. The V gene end was trimmed by 4 bases and the J gene end by 3 bases; junction bases not matched to a gene: 3. The CDR3 region is CASSRGQNYEQYF. Written as DNA, the CDR3 is TGCGCCAGCAGCCGGGGACAGAACTACGAGCAGTACTTC.

This rearrangement joins TRBV7-6 to TRBJ1-4; possibly TRBD1 for D (6 bases). The length of the CDR3 is 16 residues. The germline gives CDR1 SGHVS, CDR2 FNYEAQ. Trimming pared 4 bases from V and 0 bases from J, leaving 12 bases between. CDR3: CASSSRTVATNEKLFF. The CDR3 bases are TGTGCCAGCAGCTCCCGGACAGTTGCAACTAATGAAAAACTGTTTTTT.

CDR3 sequence reads: CASSHDSDTEAFF. CDR3 sequence (DNA): TGTGCCAGTAGTCACGACAGTGACACTGAAGCTTTCTTT. The chain is built from TRBV19 and TRBJ1-1; tentative D call: TRBD1 (5 bases). The germline V gene encodes CDR1 LNHDA and CDR2 SQIVND (reference sequence). Trimming removed 5 bases from V and 3 bases from J, with 10 bases in between. The CDR3 loop spans 13 amino acids.

The V gene is TRBV18, the J gene TRBJ2-2; D gene uncertain. Germline V gene lookup returns CDR1 KGHSH and CDR2 LQKENI. The V end was cut by 1 base, the J end by 4 bases, with 10 bases between. The CDR3 length is 15 residues. CDR3 in amino acids: CASSPQQIITGELFF. CDR3 nucleotides: TGTGCCAGCTCACCACAACAGATAATCACCGGGGAGCTGTTTTTT.

This clone was observed once. CDR3 DNA: TGTGCCACCCAAGGACTAGCGGGGGGGTTTAGTAATGAGCAGTTCTTC. Protein: CATQGLAGGFSNEQFF. The chain carries TRBV2 and TRBJ2-1; TRBD2 matches 15 bases. The CDR3 runs to 16 residues. Losses at the gene ends were 10 bases for V and 7 bases for J; bases not matched to a gene: 11. The germline gives CDR1 SNHLY, CDR2 FYNNEI.

V gene TRBV30 combines with J gene TRBJ2-1; TRBD2 matches at 9 bases. Germline V gene lookup returns CDR1 GTSNPN and CDR2 SVGIG (reference sequence). Unmatched junction bases numbered 14, after V lost 7 bases and J lost 1 base. The CDR3 length is 17 residues. CDR3 nucleotides: TGTGCCTCCTCCGGCGGGGGGGCCAGGGGATCCTACAATGAGCAGTTCTTC. Residues: CASSGGGARGSYNEQFF.